These 21 T cell receptor beta chains share one sample of origin, sequenced in a study of tumor-infiltrating lymphocytes in primary liver carcinoma. The blood RNA (from unsorted whole blood) was obtained, and germline DNA was also extracted. Making TCR beta cDNA involved around 520 ng total RNA and a constant-region primer. TCR beta libraries came from three nested multiplex PCR rounds using slightly modified ARM-PCR. The first two PCR rounds used TRBV1-TRBV30 primers with a Cbeta primer, around 10 cycles each. In TCRdb, the multiplex PCR reads were re-called with MiXCR into one record per CDR3 protein. Of 150,000 to 200,000 distinct CDR3 sequences listed, about 60% are singletons. Sample: peripheral blood. The source is a man aged 35-49 years with primary liver carcinoma and hepatitis B virus infection.

This clonotype has just a few counts. The germline gene is not matched at one end of the junction; a read error may be the cause. The genes are TRBV4-2 and TRBJ2-1; TRBD2 aligns across 10 bases. Germline V lookup: CDR1 LGHNA, CDR2 YNFKEQ. The length of the CDR3 is 15 residues. The CDR3 DNA sequence: TGTGCCAGCAGACAAGTGCCTAGCGGGAGTCATGAGCAGTTCTTC. This gives the protein CASRQVPSGSHEQFF.

About this clonotype itself: One junction end disagrees with the germline gene, perhaps due to a read error. CDR3 DNA sequence: TGCGCCAGCAACCAAGATTTCAGGGATGAGCAGTTCTTC. It is translated as CASNQDFRDEQFF. The V call is TRBV4-1, the J call TRBJ2-1, with D possibly matching TRBD1 (5 bases). Germline CDR1 MGHRA, CDR2 YSYEKL. The CDR3 is made up of 13 amino acids.

Regarding this clonotype: The CDR3 does not end in the conserved phenylalanine or tryptophan, so this is likely a read error. The J gene is TRBJ2-7, the V gene TRBV29-1, with 7 bases lining up with TRBD1. Unmatched junction bases numbered 8, after V lost 6 bases and J lost 6 bases. This CDR3 has 12 amino acids. The germline V gene has CDR1 SQVTM and CDR2 ANQGSEA. In nucleotides, the CDR3 is TGCAGCGTGCGGACAGGCGTCGCCGAGCAGTACTCC. Amino acid sequence: CSVRTGVAEQYS.

About this clonotype: A read error is likely, as this CDR3 ends without the conserved phenylalanine or tryptophan. The chain uses TRBV29-1 and TRBJ1-1, with D hard to call. Trimming took off 6 bases at V and 3 bases at J, with 11 bases between the two ends. Germline V gives CDR1 SQVTM, CDR2 ANQGSEA. This CDR3 region has 12 residues. CDR3 DNA: TGCAGCGTGAAGACATGGGACACTGAAGCTTTCCTT. This translates into CSVKTWDTEAFL.

This chain uses TRBV4-1 with TRBJ2-5; D is possibly TRBD2 (5 bases). From germline, CDR1 is MGHRA and CDR2 YSYEKL. This CDR3 has 15 amino acids. Trimming stripped 0 bases from V and 4 bases from J, with 12 bases between. The CDR3 sequence: CASSQDANEGETQYF. DNA for the CDR3: TGCGCCAGCAGCCAAGATGCCAACGAGGGAGAGACCCAGTACTTC.

This clonotype was observed at least ten times. The chain joins TRBV11-2 to TRBJ1-4; D remains unclear. The CDR3 length is 16 residues. The germline V gene has CDR1 SGHAT and CDR2 FQNNGV. V was clipped by 4 bases and J by 0 bases, with 12 bases between them. CDR3 sequence (DNA): TGTGCCAGCAGCTCCCTTATGTCCGCAACTAATGAAAAACTGTTTTTT. The encoded protein is CASSSLMSATNEKLFF.

V is TRBV5-1 and J is TRBJ2-7; no firm D call. The V end was cut by 0 bases, the J end by 6 bases, with 13 bases between. The CDR3 covers 14 residues. Germline loops: CDR1 SGHRS, CDR2 YFSETQ. The CDR3 loop is CASSLEGSSPEQYF. CDR3 coding DNA: TGCGCCAGCAGCTTGGAGGGTAGTTCACCCGAGCAGTACTTC.

Remarks on this clonotype: This may arise from a read error, as a much more abundant clone is one base away. This is likely a read error, given that the CDR3 carries no conserved phenylalanine or tryptophan at its end. The gene calls are TRBV11-2 and TRBJ2-1; the D gene is possibly TRBD2 (5 bases). This CDR3 spans 13 amino acids. Deletions cut 7 bases from V and 3 bases from J, with 10 bases between. Germline V lookup: CDR1 SGHAT, CDR2 FQNNGV. CDR3 in amino acids: CASNLDFYNEQFL. The CDR3 DNA follows: TGTGCCAGCAACTTGGACTTCTACAATGAGCAGTTCCTC.

Comment on this clonotype: Relative to the germline gene, one junction end is altered; a read error may explain this. The chain recombines TRBV6-5 with TRBJ1-1; D gene unclear. Germline V gene sequence: CDR1 MNHEY, CDR2 SVGAGI. CDR3 length equals 14 residues. The CDR3 loop reads CASSYGHTNTEASF. The CDR3 DNA reads as TGTGCCAGCAGTTACGGGCACACAAACACTGAAGCTTCCTTT.

For this clonotype: This may be a read error, as it is one base from a much larger clone. The chain is built from TRBV11-2 and TRBJ1-2; tentative D call: TRBD1 (6 bases). Trimming pared 5 bases from V and 8 bases from J, leaving 15 bases between. The CDR3 spans 13 residues. Germline assignment: CDR1 SGHAT and CDR2 FQNNGV. CDR3 region: CASSIPGGGGYTF. The CDR3 DNA reads TGTGCCAGCAGCATACCGGGGGGGGGCGGCTACACCTTC.

This clonotype was picked up a small number of times. A much larger clone is a single base away; this may be a read error. The V and J genes are TRBV11-2 and TRBJ1-5; tentative D call: TRBD1 (6 bases). The CDR3 length is 13 residues. The V gene's germline CDR1 is SGHAT and CDR2 FQNNGV. The CDR3 region has the DNA TGTGCCAGCAGCACGGGACAAAATCAGTCCCAGCATTTT. Amino acid sequence: CASSTGQNQSQHF.

On this clonotype itself: Just one base apart from a much larger clone, this may be a read error. The genes are TRBV29-1 and TRBJ1-1, with 8 bases fitting TRBD1. The CDR3 has 14 residues. CDR1 is SQVTM and CDR2 is ANQGSEA in the germline V gene. CDR3 in amino acids: CSVEKGQGGTESFF. The DNA of the CDR3 is TGCAGCGTAGAGAAAGGACAGGGCGGGACTGAATCTTTCTTT.

This chain uses TRBV4-2 with TRBJ1-3; D not resolved. Germline V gene sequence: CDR1 LGHNA, CDR2 YNFKEQ. Deletions cut 4 bases from V and 0 bases from J, with 10 bases between. This CDR3 region has 15 residues. DNA of the CDR3: TGTGCCAGCAGCCCCCGACGGAACTCTGGAAACACCATATATTTT. It yields the protein CASSPRRNSGNTIYF.

Comment on this clonotype: One junction end does not reproduce the germline sequence, and a read error may be involved. This rearrangement joins TRBV6-6 to TRBJ2-1, with 9 bases matching TRBD2. Germline assignment: CDR1 MNHNY and CDR2 SVGAGI (reference sequence). The CDR3 is 16 residues long. The CDR3 spells CVSSSTYDLAGNEQFF. The CDR3 DNA reads as TGTGTCAGCAGTTCTACATATGACCTAGCGGGGAATGAGCAGTTCTTC.

This clonotype was recorded once. V gene TRBV29-1 combines with J gene TRBJ1-4; no clear D. V gave up 2 bases and J gave up 3 bases, with 10 bases separating them. There are 14 residues in the CDR3. Germline V gene lookup returns CDR1 SQVTM and CDR2 ANQGSEA. CDR3 protein: CSVESAMSNEKLFF. The CDR3 region has the DNA TGCAGCGTTGAATCTGCGATGTCTAATGAAAAACTGTTTTTT.

Worth noting for this clonotype: A read error is possible here, since a much larger clone lies one base away. J is TRBJ2-7 and V is TRBV7-9; D is possibly TRBD1 (6 bases). This CDR3 has 15 residues. Germline CDR1 SEHNR, CDR2 FQNEAQ (reference sequence). The CDR3 spells CACSSYQGTFYEQYF. In DNA form, the CDR3 reads TGTGCCTGCAGCTCCTATCAGGGGACCTTCTACGAGCAGTACTTC.

Concerning this clonotype: One end of the junction varies from germline; a read error may be responsible. The chain combines TRBV4-1 with TRBJ2-2, with D perhaps TRBD1 or TRBD2 (5 bases each). Germline V gives CDR1 MGHRA, CDR2 YSYEKL. The CDR3 runs 14 residues. This CDR3 is CASSQYSGAGELLF. The CDR3 DNA is TGCGCCAGCAGCCAATACAGTGGGGCCGGGGAGCTGCTTTTT.

This clonotype turned up a few times. Sequence at one end of the junction differs from germline and may be a read error. The V and J genes are TRBV11-2 and TRBJ2-5; D gene ambiguous. This CDR3 comprises 14 residues. From germline, CDR1 is SGHAT and CDR2 FQNNGV. The CDR3 sequence is CPSSQRHGKETQYF. As DNA, the CDR3 is TGTCCCAGCAGCCAAAGGCACGGTAAAGAGACCCAGTACTTC.

This clonotype was seen repeatedly, ten times or more. This chain connects TRBV11-2 to TRBJ2-5; 7 nucleotides align to TRBD2. The CDR3 runs to 14 residues. V lost 1 base, J lost 4 bases, and 3 bases stayed unmatched. The germline CDR1 and CDR2 sequences are SGHAT and FQNNGV. This CDR3 is CASSLAGGGETQYF. CDR3 sequence (DNA): TGTGCCAGCAGCTTAGCTGGGGGGGGAGAGACCCAGTACTTC.

CDR3 in DNA: TGTGCCAGCAGTTTGAAGGTGCCGGGGTCCTACGAGCAGTACTTC. It encodes CASSLKVPGSYEQYF. The V call is TRBV28, the J call TRBJ2-7; tentatively, D is TRBD2 (5 bases). The V gene's germline CDR1 is MDHEN and CDR2 SYDVKM. V lost 3 bases and J 1 base, leaving 13 bases between the germline ends. The CDR3 consists of 15 residues.

In this sample, this clonotype turned up a few times. The V and J genes are TRBV12-3 or TRBV12-4 and TRBJ2-2; D may be TRBD2 (5 bases). The CDR3 is 15 residues long. V shed 6 bases and J shed 5 bases, with 16 bases lying between them. The CDR3: CASRSGVSRTGELFF. The CDR3 region has the DNA TGTGCCAGCAGGAGCGGTGTTAGCCGGACCGGGGAGCTGTTTTTT.